The 32 T cell receptor beta chains reported below all come from one sample, sequenced in a study of cytotoxic CD8 clonotypes in ibrutinib-treated CLL. Using immunoSEQ multiplex PCR, the repertoire was profiled, and TCRdb retains in-frame clones only, with some absent. This table has 140,000 to 150,000 clones, 76% appearing once. The starting material was PBMCs, obtained after 24 months of ibrutinib treatment. The source of these receptors is a human donor with chronic lymphocytic leukemia.

The genes are TRBV4-3 and TRBJ1-6; TRBD1 matches at 7 bases. CDR3 length: 15 residues. V gave up 0 bases and J gave up 9 bases; unmatched junction bases: 5. Per the germline V gene, CDR1 is LGHNA and CDR2 is YSLEER. Here the CDR3 reads CASSQETGMSSPLHF. CDR3 sequence (DNA): TGCGCCAGCAGCCAAGAGACAGGGATGAGTTCACCCCTCCACTTT.

The J gene is TRBJ1-2, the V gene TRBV18; 7 nucleotides line up with TRBD1. Looked up from germline, CDR1 is KGHSH and CDR2 is LQKENI. V dropped 6 bases and J dropped 2; count of bases not matched to a gene: 3. The CDR3 loop spans 13 amino acids. The CDR3 bases are TGTGCCAGCTCCGCGACAGGGAACTATGGCTACACCTTC. This translates into CASSATGNYGYTF.

This chain links TRBV7-8 with TRBJ1-5; 10 bases are a match to TRBD1. V was pared by 5 bases and J by 0 bases, with 7 bases of the junction left unmatched. The CDR3 is 17 residues long. The germline V gene encodes CDR1 SGHVS and CDR2 FQNEAQ. This chain's CDR3 is CASSARTGGDSNQPQHF. The CDR3 DNA is TGTGCCAGCAGCGCCAGGACAGGGGGGGATAGCAATCAGCCCCAGCATTTT.

This sequence joins TRBV29-1 and TRBJ2-6, with 8 bases aligning to TRBD1. Trimming at V came to 6 bases and at J to 4 bases, leaving 11 bases not matched to a gene. The CDR3 is made up of 16 amino acids. Germline CDR1 SQVTM, CDR2 ANQGSEA. The CDR3 spells CSVTHGQGPGANVLTF. The CDR3 DNA follows: TGCAGCGTGACCCACGGACAGGGTCCCGGGGCCAACGTCCTGACTTTC.

This chain links TRBV4-3 with TRBJ2-7; D gene ambiguous. Germline CDR1 and CDR2: LGHNA and YSLEER. V was shortened by 0 bases and J by 5 bases, with 8 bases between the two germline ends. The CDR3 is made up of 13 amino acids. The CDR3 DNA sequence: TGCGCCAGCAGCCAAGACTCCGTCCACGAGCAGTACTTC. As protein: CASSQDSVHEQYF.

This chain connects TRBV25-1 to TRBJ1-1; maybe TRBD1 (5 bases). This CDR3 region has 15 residues. Germline loops: CDR1 MGHDK, CDR2 SYGVNS. Between the trimmed V and J ends, which lost 3 bases and 6 bases, there was a span of 17 bases. CDR3 region: CASSESRGRAAEAFF. The CDR3 DNA reads as TGTGCCAGCAGTGAGTCCCGGGGCCGTGCGGCTGAAGCTTTCTTT. Based on the CDR3 plus reference TRBV25-1 and TRBJ1-1, the full variable domain is EADIYQTPRYLVIGTGKKITLECSQTMGHDKMYWYQQDPGMELHLIHYSYGVNSTEKGDLSSESTVSRIRTEHFPLTLESARPSHTSQYLCASSESRGRAAEAFFGQGTRLTVV.

This clone appeared a single time. V gene TRBV6-1 combines with J gene TRBJ1-2, with TRBD1 matching over 7 bases. The CDR3 spans 15 residues. V shed 7 bases, J shed 4 bases, and the junction held 12 bases outside the gene matches. Germline lookup yields CDR1 MNHNS and CDR2 SASEGT. The CDR3 DNA follows: TGTGCCAGCACGAAGGGGGACAGTGCTTCCTATGGCTACACCTTC. Protein sequence: CASTKGDSASYGYTF.

This chain uses TRBV5-6 with TRBJ2-3; maybe TRBD1 (6 bases). The CDR3 length is 14 residues. The germline V gene has CDR1 SGHDT and CDR2 YYEEEE. V lost 4 bases, J lost 8 bases, and 17 bases lay in between. CDR3 residues: CASSAWIRGGTQYF. The CDR3 region has the DNA TGTGCCAGCAGCGCGTGGATCAGGGGTGGTACGCAGTATTTT. The whole variable domain, remainder taken from reference TRBV5-6 and TRBJ2-3, is DAGVTQSPTHLIKTRGQQVTLRCSPKSGHDTVSWYQQALGQGPQFIFQYYEEEERQRGNFPDRFSGHQFPNYSSELNVNALLLGDSALYLCASSAWIRGGTQYFGPGTRLTVL.

The chain has TRBV21-1 and TRBJ1-1. TRBV21-1 is marked as a pseudogene. The CDR3 is 12 amino acids. CDR3 DNA sequence: TGTGCCAGCAGCGGGCGGAGGGGGGAAGCTTTCTTT. Amino acids: CASSGRRGEAFF.

V gene TRBV11-3 combines with J gene TRBJ1-1, with no clear D. CDR3 length: 13 residues. The V end was cut by 5 bases, the J end by 0 bases, with 7 bases between. Germline-derived CDR1 and CDR2 are SGHNT and YENEEA. Here the CDR3 reads CASSPQVNTEAFF. The CDR3 region has the DNA TGTGCCAGCAGCCCGCAGGTGAACACTGAAGCTTTCTTT.

The V gene is TRBV4-3, the J gene TRBJ2-2, with a weak D call TRBD2 (6 bases). Germline CDR1 is LGHNA and CDR2 is YSLEER. V was pared by 4 bases and J by 0 bases, with 18 bases between. The CDR3 is 18 residues long. CDR3 region: CASSRKPGRGTNTGELFF. The DNA for the CDR3 is TGCGCCAGCAGCCGAAAGCCCGGGCGGGGAACGAACACCGGGGAGCTGTTTTTT.

J is TRBJ2-1 and V is TRBV2; 7 nucleotides match TRBD1. Germline CDR1 reads SNHLY; CDR2 reads FYNNEI. V shed 9 bases, J shed 0 bases, and the junction held 2 bases outside the gene matches. This CDR3 has 13 residues. CDR3 residues: CARGQASYNEQFF. CDR3 DNA sequence: TGTGCCAGAGGACAGGCCTCCTACAATGAGCAGTTCTTC.

In DNA form, the CDR3 reads TGTGCCAGCACCGGGACCTCCTACGAGCAGTACTTC. As protein: CASTGTSYEQYF. The chain joins TRBV7-9 to TRBJ2-7, with D perhaps given as TRBD1 or TRBD2 (5 bases each). CDR1 SEHNR and CDR2 FQNEAQ come from the germline V gene (reference sequence). V lost 7 bases, J lost 0 bases, and 7 bases lay in between. The CDR3 is made up of 12 amino acids.

The V gene is TRBV30, the J gene TRBJ1-2; 9 nucleotides match TRBD1. The germline gives CDR1 GTSNPN, CDR2 SVGIG (reference sequence). This CDR3 is built from 15 residues. The junction had 11 bases not matched to a gene; V was cut back by 4 bases and J by 5 bases. As DNA, the CDR3 is TGTGCCTGGAAAGAGAAAGGACAGGGGACTTATGGCTACACCTTC. The encoded protein is CAWKEKGQGTYGYTF.

The CDR3, as DNA: TGTGCCAGCTCAACCCCGGGCGGGGCCAACACCGGGGAGCTGTTTTTT. It yields the protein CASSTPGGANTGELFF. The chain uses TRBV18 and TRBJ2-2; D is perhaps TRBD2 (6 bases). Germline-derived CDR1 and CDR2 are KGHSH and LQKENI. This CDR3 contains 16 residues. V was clipped by 5 bases and J by 2 bases, with 15 bases between them.

This clone came up many times. The rearrangement uses TRBV2 and TRBJ1-4, with 7 bases matching TRBD1. Germline trimming cut 8 bases from V and 2 bases from J; bases unmatched to any gene: 5. CDR1 is SNHLY and CDR2 is FYNNEI in the germline V gene. CDR3 length: 14 amino acids. CDR3 DNA: TGTGCCAGCGTACCGGGACAGACTAATGAAAAACTGTTTTTT. Protein: CASVPGQTNEKLFF.

The chain uses TRBV11-2 and TRBJ2-5, with D unclear. Trimming removed 5 bases from V and 2 bases from J, with 9 bases in between. Looked up from germline, CDR1 is SGHAT and CDR2 is FQNNGV. The CDR3 spans 13 residues. The CDR3 DNA reads TGTGCCAGCAGCCCCCCCAATCAAGAGACCCAGTACTTC. Translation: CASSPPNQETQYF. Looking up the rest from reference TRBV11-2 and TRBJ2-5 gives the full variable domain: EAGVAQSPRYKIIEKRQSVAFWCNPISGHATLYWYQQILGQGPKLLIQFQNNGVVDDSQLPKDRFSAERLKGVDSTLKIQPAKLEDSAVYLCASSPPNQETQYFGPGTRLLVL.

In nucleotides, the CDR3 is TGTGCCAGCAGCCCGGGACAAACGGCGGGGACCGGGGAGCTGTTTTTT. It is translated as CASSPGQTAGTGELFF. V is TRBV5-5 and J is TRBJ2-2; either TRBD1 or TRBD2 may supply D (6 bases each). V shed 4 bases and J shed 5 bases, with 18 bases lying between them. Germline V lookup: CDR1 SGHKS, CDR2 YYEKEE (reference sequence). The CDR3 spans 16 residues.

The rearrangement links TRBV7-3 to TRBJ2-3; 7 bases are shared with TRBD2. This CDR3 region has 13 residues. The ends lost 5 bases at V and 5 bases at J; junction bases unmatched: 4. Germline V gives CDR1 SGHTA, CDR2 FQGTGA. This CDR3 reads CASSPSGIDTQYF. The CDR3 bases are TGTGCCAGCAGCCCCAGCGGGATAGATACGCAGTATTTT.

The chain recombines TRBV7-2 with TRBJ1-2, with D unresolved. Trimming removed 5 bases from V and 8 bases from J, with 12 bases in between. There are 12 residues in the CDR3. The germline V gene encodes CDR1 SGHTA and CDR2 FQGNSA. The CDR3 sequence: CASSQAGRGYTF. The CDR3 DNA sequence: TGTGCCAGCAGCCAGGCGGGCCGCGGCTACACCTTC.

The V call is TRBV5-4, the J call TRBJ1-5, with TRBD1 matching over 11 bases. In germline, CDR1 is SGHNT, CDR2 YYREEE (reference sequence). This CDR3 has 15 amino acids. V was pared by 4 bases and J by 4 bases, with 4 bases of the junction left unmatched. The CDR3 sequence is CASSNRDRGNQPQHF. CDR3 sequence (DNA): TGTGCCAGCAGCAACCGGGACAGGGGGAATCAGCCCCAGCATTTT.

V usage is TRBV6-4 and J usage is TRBJ1-2, with TRBD1 matching over 7 bases. V lost 8 bases, J lost 4 bases, and 13 bases stayed unmatched. The germline V gene has CDR1 MRHNA and CDR2 SNTAGT. CDR3 length: 15 amino acids. The CDR3 sequence is CASGRNRGESYGYTF. As DNA, the CDR3 is TGTGCCAGCGGGAGAAACAGGGGTGAGAGCTATGGCTACACCTTC.

The rearrangement uses TRBV5-1 and TRBJ2-2; 7 bases map to TRBD1. Trimming removed 2 bases from V and 6 bases from J; junction bases left unmatched: 7. Germline V gene sequence: CDR1 SGHRS, CDR2 YFSETQ. The CDR3 covers 15 residues. The CDR3 sequence: CASSFEGGNAGELFF. The CDR3 region has the DNA TGCGCCAGCAGCTTTGAAGGGGGCAACGCCGGGGAGCTGTTTTTT.

This clone was found once. The chain combines TRBV6-7 with TRBJ2-7, with D perhaps TRBD2 (5 bases). TRBV6-7 is recorded as an ORF, its role being uncertain. Trimming shortened V by 4 bases and J by 7 bases, and 20 bases separated the two germline ends. The CDR3 has 15 amino acids. The CDR3 bases are TGTGCCAGCAGTTCCCCCGGTTTGGGTCCGGGGGAGCAGTACTTC. It is translated as CASSSPGLGPGEQYF.

The rearrangement links TRBV7-9 to TRBJ1-2; D remains ambiguous. The CDR3 consists of 13 residues. With 5 bases removed from V and 8 bases from J, the gap between germline ends came to 15 bases. Germline V gives CDR1 SEHNR, CDR2 FQNEAQ (reference sequence). The CDR3 sequence is CASSPPGSAGYTF. CDR3 coding DNA: TGTGCCAGCAGCCCCCCCGGGTCCGCGGGCTACACCTTC.

This chain connects TRBV6-6 to TRBJ2-2; D could derive from TRBD1 or TRBD2 (5 bases each). The CDR3 length is 16 residues. Germline V gene lookup returns CDR1 MNHNY and CDR2 SVGAGI (reference sequence). V was trimmed by 6 bases and J by 0 bases, leaving 14 bases between them. CDR3 sequence (DNA): TGTGCCAGCAGATCTTGGGACGGCGCGAACACCGGGGAGCTGTTTTTT. As protein: CASRSWDGANTGELFF.

The genes are TRBV7-3 and TRBJ2-2; TRBD2 aligns across 12 bases. The CDR3 runs 15 residues. Trimming at V came to 5 bases and at J to 6 bases, leaving 4 bases not matched to a gene. Germline V gene data show CDR1 as SGHTA and CDR2 as FQGTGA. The CDR3 coding sequence is TGTGCCAGCAGCCCTCGGACTAGCGGGGCCGGGGAGCTGTTTTTT. Protein sequence: CASSPRTSGAGELFF.

V usage is TRBV19 and J usage is TRBJ2-3, with TRBD2 identical over 7 bases. The germline CDR1 and CDR2 sequences are LNHDA and SQIVND (reference sequence). The CDR3 is 14 residues long. With V trimmed by 4 bases and J by 4 bases, 5 bases remained unmatched. CDR3 sequence reads: CASSRGGRADTQYF. Here the CDR3 DNA reads TGTGCCAGTAGTAGAGGCGGGAGAGCAGATACGCAGTATTTT.

The chain joins TRBV28 to TRBJ1-2; D may be TRBD1 (5 bases). Germline V CDR1 and CDR2: MDHEN, SYDVKM. Trimming cost V 1 base and J 4 bases, with 13 bases left between them. CDR3 size: 15 residues. This chain's CDR3 is CASSLYGGRAYGYTF. CDR3 sequence (DNA): TGTGCCAGCAGTTTATACGGGGGTCGGGCCTATGGCTACACCTTC.

The rearrangement joins TRBV6-5 to TRBJ1-6, with D unresolved. In germline, CDR1 is MNHEY, CDR2 SVGAGI. The CDR3 loop spans 14 amino acids. Trimming removed 11 bases at V and 0 bases at J, with 11 bases between. CDR3 sequence (DNA): TGTGCCGTGGCGGTGAGCTCCTATAATTCACCCCTCCACTTT. Its protein product is CAVAVSSYNSPLHF.

Of note for this clone: A much more abundant neighbour one base away suggests this may be a read error. This chain uses TRBV5-4 with TRBJ2-5; D is uncertain. V was shortened by 2 bases and J by 2 bases, with 4 bases between the two germline ends. Germline loops: CDR1 SGHNT, CDR2 YYREEE (reference sequence). The CDR3 is 12 residues long. The CDR3 DNA reads as TGTGCCAGCAGCTTCGATCAAGAGACCCAGTACTTC. Protein sequence: CASSFDQETQYF.

The chain combines TRBV4-2 with TRBJ2-7; 7 bases line up with TRBD1. Germline CDR1 LGHNA, CDR2 YNFKEQ. Trimming took 4 bases from V and 2 from J; bases not matched to a gene: 8. The length of the CDR3 is 15 residues. The CDR3 DNA reads TGTGCCAGCAGCCCGGACGACAGGGAAACCTACGAGCAGTACTTC. As protein: CASSPDDRETYEQYF.